The 10 T cell receptor beta chains reported below all come from one sample, sequenced in a study of cytomegalovirus exposure and HLA in healthy donors. The primer mix had 60 Vbeta and 13 Jbeta primers. Profiling relied on immunoSEQ multiplex PCR, and the TCRdb table lists in-frame clones only, not all of them. The table shows around 84,000 clones, with about 80% occurring only once. Sequencing was performed on PBMCs. The receptors originated from a man aged 50-59 years in good health and CMV-seronegative.

The chain is built from TRBV6-5 and TRBJ1-6, with TRBD1 identical over 9 bases. The CDR3 has 15 amino acids. Trimming at V came to 7 bases and at J to 6 bases, leaving 7 bases not matched to a gene. The germline V gene encodes CDR1 MNHEY and CDR2 SVGAGI. CDR3 protein: CASTRTGAFNSPLHF. CDR3 DNA sequence: TGTGCCAGCACCAGGACAGGGGCTTTTAATTCACCCCTCCACTTT.

The gene calls are TRBV7-2 and TRBJ1-1; D gene uncertain. The CDR3 sequence is 11 residues long. CDR1 and CDR2 (germline): SGHTA, FQGNSA. Trimming shortened V by 4 bases and J by 7 bases, and 7 bases separated the two germline ends. The CDR3 spells CASSSNGEAFF. The CDR3 coding sequence is TGTGCCAGCAGCTCGAACGGTGAAGCTTTCTTT.

The chain is built from TRBV30 and TRBJ2-2; 8 bases line up with TRBD2. The trim removed 8 bases at V and 5 bases at J, leaving 7 bases unmatched. CDR3 length: 13 amino acids. Germline lookup yields CDR1 GTSNPN and CDR2 SVGIG (reference sequence). This CDR3 reads CARSGGETGELFF. The CDR3, as DNA: TGTGCCCGCAGCGGGGGAGAAACCGGGGAGCTGTTTTTT.

V usage is TRBV30 and J usage is TRBJ2-1, with D tentatively TRBD1 (5 bases). V lost 4 bases to trimming and J lost 6 bases, with 22 bases between them. The CDR3 covers 16 residues. CDR1 and CDR2 from the germline V gene are GTSNPN and SVGIG (reference sequence). CDR3 residues: CAWNHKGQKRFNEQFF. DNA for the CDR3: TGTGCCTGGAATCATAAGGGGCAGAAAAGATTCAATGAGCAGTTCTTC. Combining the CDR3 with reference TRBV30 and TRBJ2-1 gives the whole variable domain SQTIHQWPATLVQPVGSPLSLECTVEGTSNPNLYWYRQAAGRGLQLLFYSVGIGQISSEVPQNLSASRPQDRQFILSSKKLLLSDSGFYLCAWNHKGQKRFNEQFFGPGTRLTVL.

The chain recombines TRBV25-1 with TRBJ1-6, with a tentative D call TRBD1 (5 bases). The CDR3 contains 15 residues. Deletions cut 2 bases from V and 6 bases from J, with 11 bases between. Germline values: CDR1 MGHDK, CDR2 SYGVNS. This CDR3 is CASSEVDSFNSPLHF. CDR3 coding DNA: TGTGCCAGCAGTGAAGTCGACAGTTTTAATTCACCCCTCCACTTT.

In this sample, this clone turned up once. As DNA, the CDR3 is TGCGCCAGCAGCCTGAGAACCGCGAACACCGGGGAGCTGTTTTTT. It translates to CASSLRTANTGELFF. The J gene is TRBJ2-2, the V gene TRBV5-1; D gene ambiguous. This CDR3 has 15 residues. Between the trimmed V and J ends, which lost 4 bases and 0 bases, there was a span of 10 bases. Germline CDR1 reads SGHRS; CDR2 reads YFSETQ. Supplemented by reference TRBV5-1 and TRBJ2-2, the full variable domain reads KAGVTQTPRYLIKTRGQQVTLSCSPISGHRSVSWYQQTPGQGLQFLFEYFSETQRNKGNFPGRFSGRQFSNSRSEMNVSTLELGDSALYLCASSLRTANTGELFFGEGSRLTVL.

There are a few counts of this clone. This chain joins TRBV7-3 and TRBJ1-2; no clear D. There are 15 residues in the CDR3. Germline V gene data show CDR1 as SGHTA and CDR2 as FQGTGA. The V end was cut by 5 bases, the J end by 2 bases, with 15 bases between. The CDR3 region has the DNA TGTGCCAGCAGCGCCCGACAAGGCGGGAACTATGGCTACACCTTC. Translation: CASSARQGGNYGYTF.

The V gene is TRBV5-4, the J gene TRBJ1-6; D is possibly TRBD1 (6 bases). The CDR3 runs to 16 residues. V lost 6 bases and J lost 7, with 20 bases in between. The germline gives CDR1 SGHNT, CDR2 YYREEE (reference sequence). For the CDR3, the DNA is TGTGCCAGCAACAAAATGGGGGCGGGGGGCAATTCACCCCTCCACTTT. This encodes CASNKMGAGGNSPLHF.

V usage is TRBV11-3 and J usage is TRBJ1-1; 7 bases map to TRBD1. CDR3 length: 12 residues. Germline CDR1 is SGHNT and CDR2 is YENEEA. V trimming: 1 base; J trimming: 10 bases; junction bases outside the gene matches: 3. CDR3 in DNA: TGTGCCAGCAGCTTAGGCTCAGGGGGAGCTTTCTTT. Its translation: CASSLGSGGAFF. Together with reference TRBV11-3 and TRBJ1-1, the CDR3 gives the full variable domain: EAGVVQSPRYKIIEKKQPVAFWCNPISGHNTLYWYLQNLGQGPELLIRYENEEAVDDSQLPKDRFSAERLKGVDSTLKIQPAELGDSAVYLCASSLGSGGAFFGQGTRLTVV.

The chain uses TRBV5-6 and TRBJ2-1; TRBD2 is a possible D gene (6 bases). V lost 0 bases and J 11 bases, leaving 12 bases between the germline ends. Germline V gene data show CDR1 as SGHDT and CDR2 as YYEEEE. The CDR3 runs to 13 residues. The CDR3 region is CASSLDSGVKQFF. Written as DNA, the CDR3 is TGTGCCAGCAGCTTGGATTCGGGAGTTAAGCAGTTCTTC.